This T cell receptor (beta chain) appears in the sequencing data of a study of cytomegalovirus exposure and HLA in healthy donors (dated by TCRdb to about 2017). About the investigation overall: An earlier analysis of 587 of the donors reported 276 Gb of sequence data and 95 million to 140 million unique TCR beta sequences obtained from around 180 million T cells. About 280 gigabases of sequencing data and 75 million to 85 million unique TCR sequences made up an early release that covered roughly 670 HLA-typed donors. The genetic ancestry cluster associated with self-reported Caucasian donors included 80% to 90% of the roughly 400 genotyped donors. The aim of the study was to test whether cataloging public T cell receptors could identify signatures of past pathogen exposure. The T cell repertoires of around 670 subjects were profiled by immunosequencing and related to cytomegalovirus serostatus. Along with the approximately 650-subject first cohort, a separate validation cohort of 120 different subjects was used. To predict cytomegalovirus infection status, the study combined high-throughput TCR immunosequencing, statistical association of individual TCRs with disease status, and machine learning. A later analysis re-analyzed previously published TCR beta repertoires from roughly 600 donors and added high-resolution HLA genotyping to study TCR occurrence patterns. Rather than using new phenotypic data, the later analysis identified candidate immune exposures from TCR beta sequences and from how often those sequences occurred across donors. In an earlier analysis of 500 to 650 of the donors, high-throughput TCR beta sequencing was used to judge whether each TCR beta V gene segment behaved as functional or pseudogenic. Alongside the repertoire data, information on donor age, sex, ethnicity and CMV serostatus was compiled. Genome-wide SNP genotypes for about three fifths of the roughly 670 donors were used in a later genetic analysis, which treated that subset as a discovery cohort. Every repertoire in the discovery cohort had been generated on one and the same sequencing platform. HLA typing included class I and class II loci at four-digit resolution. The number of typed donors differed by locus: roughly 620-640 for A, B, C, DRB1 and DQB1; some 500 for DQA1; around 580 for DPA1; and 400 to 480 for DPB1. About 5 DR-DQ haplotypes were handled as single units for association and clustering, since linkage in the cohort was strong. Among over 350 genotyped donors of the cohort, an average of approximately 240,000 unique TCR beta nucleotide sequences were sequenced per donor, 15% to 20% of them non-productive.

The library was made by the immunoSEQ multiplex PCR assay. For the multiplex PCR, a mixture combining 60 forward primers for TCR Vbeta segments and 13 reverse primers for TCR Jbeta segments was used. A multiplex PCR assay on genomic DNA amplified the CDR3 region of rearranged TCR beta genes. Amplified TCR beta libraries were sequenced as 87-base-pair reads on the Illumina HiSeq System. Per the original workflow: A later analysis counted some 80 million unique TCR beta chains across the approximately 700 repertoires, and roughly 10 million of these chains were shared by at least two donors. Raw reads were error-corrected and collapsed into unique sequences with a nearest-neighbor algorithm that merged closely related sequences to remove PCR and sequencing errors. To assign V, D and J gene segments, CDR3 sequences were aligned to IMGT reference sequences. For a sequence to be retained, a match of at least six nucleotides was required to both a V gene segment and a J gene segment. Rearrangements were classified as productive when the CDR3 lacked stop codons and remained in frame with V and J, and all other rearrangements were classified as non-productive. CDR3 was defined by IMGT convention, running from the second conserved V-encoded cysteine to the conserved J-encoded phenylalanine. The earlier analysis of fewer than 700 of the donors excluded sequences that lacked an unambiguous match to a single V gene segment. An earlier analysis of almost 600 of the donors classified V segments as functional when productive rearrangements were above 56.7% and as segregating when the standard deviation between donors was above 5%. To diagnose cytomegalovirus status from the catalog of TCR beta chain sequences, a statistical classification framework was built. A later analysis assigned V and J genes by comparing TCR nucleotide sequences with IMGT/GENE-DB human TR gene sequences. Using the TCRdist pipeline, a later analysis assigned CDR3 sequences along with most-parsimonious VDJ recombination scenarios. In a later analysis, each TCR beta chain was defined by its CDR3 amino acid sequence together with its V-gene family, and reads lacking a unique V-gene family were excluded. A later analysis removed 500 to 650 highly shared, low-generation-probability nucleotide sequences to deal with suspected cross-contamination and a sequencing artifact. A later analysis calculated a clonal expansion index for each public chain from normalized within-repertoire ranks of inferred template counts. Generation probabilities in a later analysis came from a VDJ recombination model fitted to out-of-frame rearrangements, and those results were checked against IGoR. A later analysis scored TCR-TCR, TCR-HLA and TCR-CMV co-occurrence with hypergeometric tests, applying a repertoire-size bias correction to TCR pairs. To estimate false discovery rates, a later analysis permuted the HLA or CMV assignments 20 times. In a later analysis, co-occurring TCRs were grouped using DBSCAN, with TCRdist sequence similarity added in when clustering inside HLA-allele-positive subsets. Repertoires with fewer than 30,000 or more than 120,000 public chains, plus five repertoires with anomalous nucleotide sharing, were excluded from co-occurrence clustering. TCRdb carries this immuneACCESS record with in-frame sequences only. Its versions omit some clonotypes, under half of them owing to an unresolved V gene in the studies checked, with the rest unexplained. The V and J calls and clone size come from that table; D and trimming were worked out from the DNA. The sample records 140,000 to 150,000 clones, about 10% of which are singletons. The ten largest make up under 2% of the sample.

The paper's findings and limits, for the study overall: An association between a missense DCLRE1C variant and V-gene and J-gene trimming of TCR beta chains was found in a later genetic analysis and replicated in an independent cohort. Most TCR sequences were seen in very few donors, while some public TCRs were found in many individuals. A later analysis found that TCR association rates varied across HLA loci, with DRB1 alleles showing the most associated TCRs and HLA-C alleles the fewest. A further reported finding was that TCR beta sequences accurately predicted the HLA-A and HLA-B alleles for most subjects in the first cohort. A later analysis reported that several top co-occurrence clusters appeared linked to parvovirus B19, influenza, CMV and Epstein-Barr virus. Because counts were too low, seventeen rarely observed V segments, including chromosome 9 orphons, were left out of the earlier analysis of approximately 580 of the donors. The sequencing pipeline was judged likely to have produced a cluster of highly shared sequence variants as a technical artifact. According to a later genetic analysis, donors in an Asian-associated ancestry cluster had fewer N-insertions in productive TCRs than the roughly 670-donor mean. Only TCR beta chains were sequenced in this cohort, and the absence of alpha or paired-chain data limited detectable features. Immune exposure information for the cohort was limited to CMV serostatus. A later analysis found that most CMV-associated TCR beta chains appeared HLA-restricted, with HLA associations seemingly driven largely by CMV exposure. Three of the identified cytomegalovirus-associated TCR beta chains were confirmed in vitro to be specific for cytomegalovirus antigens. HLA typing was unavailable for some donors at each locus, so association tests used only the typed subset. The authors suggested that the approach could potentially be extended to other disease states and immunological phenotypes. The presence/absence analyses assumed that sequencing depth was roughly uniform across donors, and that assumption may not be true. A later analysis found that HLA-associated TCR beta chains were more clonally expanded and had lower generation probabilities than equally common non-associated chains. The classifier was reported to diagnose cytomegalovirus status with high specificity and sensitivity in both the original cohort and the validation cohort. An earlier analysis of around 540 of the donors showed that most TCR beta V segments appeared in productive rearrangements either about 87% or about 30% of the time, which broadly matched IMGT annotations. Some IMGT-functional V segments, including TRBV6-2 and TRBV6-3, could not be told apart with the 87-base-pair reads, so those segments were excluded. Linkage disequilibrium might explain the correlated functional status among segregating V segments, but an unknown experimental factor could not be ruled out. Strong co-occurrence of HLA alleles, especially DR and DQ, made assigning TCR associations to individual alleles difficult. The study gave a list of 150 to 200 TCR beta chains associated with cytomegalovirus. A later analysis associated 16,951 TCR beta sequences with specific HLA alleles at a false discovery rate of 0.05.

The cohort consisted of fewer than 700 healthy bone marrow donors. Cohort members were all nominally healthy when sampled, although unrecorded immune exposures were likely present. The donor tested CMV seronegative and was one of the 352 seronegative cohort members. Every donor gave a peripheral blood sample, and the peripheral blood mononuclear cells from that sample were used for TCR beta sequencing. Genomic DNA was extracted from the blood cell samples with the Qiagen DNeasy Blood Extraction Kit. To note about this clone: Its antigen is not yet known. Base qualities were left out, and no much larger clone turns up one base away.

CDR1 and CDR2 are read off the germline V gene as SGHNT and YENEEA. For this chain, trimming is 2 bases at the V end and 7 bases at the J end, and the number of junction bases without a gene match is 7. There are 15 amino acids in the CDR3, from cysteine to phenylalanine inclusive. This entry keeps only the CDR3 DNA: 45 bases, framed from base 1. The V and J genes are TRBV11-3 and TRBJ2-1; TRBD1 fits 8 bases in the junction. Sequencing was performed on PBMCs. This clonotype originated in a man between 50 and 59 years old in good health and CMV-seronegative. The bases are TGTGCCAGCAGCTTAAGGTACACAGGGGGGAATGAGCAGTTCTTC. This gives the protein CASSLRYTGGNEQFF.